Described below is a single T cell receptor (beta chain) sequence and its context. Antigen specificity is unknown. Only CD45RO-negative cells positively selected for CCR7 counted as naive CD8 cells, so terminally differentiated effector memory CD45RA+ cells were excluded. The sample is drawn from a study of shared clonotypes between healthy human individuals. Study outcomes and limitations: Clonotype sharing levels among donors were expected to vary with sequencing depth. Generation probability values for non-shared clonotypes were lower than those for clonotypes shared by all four donors. With several donors compared, 5% to 5.5% of naive CD4 clonotypes were shared.

The method was immunoSEQ multiplex PCR; TCRdb's version includes in-frame clones alone and lacks a portion of them. The sample has roughly 850,000 clones; about 97% are singletons. Sequenced input: naive CD8+ T cells sorted from blood. This TCR came from a man younger than 40 in good health.

The CDR3 loop reads CASSEDWGTSSVLTF. CDR3 bases: TGTGCCAGCAGTGAGGATTGGGGGACCTCCAGCGTCCTGACTTTC. The chain combines TRBV6-1 with TRBJ2-6; D possibly uses TRBD1 or TRBD2 (5 bases each). CDR1 and CDR2 from the germline V gene are MNHNS and SASEGT. The CDR3 is made up of 15 amino acids. The V end was cut by 3 bases, the J end by 12 bases, with 18 bases between.